Below, 8 T cell receptor beta chains from the same sample are listed, as sequenced in a study of shared clonotypes between healthy human individuals. Method: immunoSEQ multiplex PCR; TCRdb's copy keeps in-frame clones and lacks some. The top ten clones hold roughly 0.13% of a sample with roughly 2.4 million clones, roughly 95% of them seen once. The sample consisted of naive CD4+ T cells sorted from blood. Subset specified: CD45RA+ positively selected. The receptors here all came from a man younger than 35 in good health.

V gene TRBV19 combines with J gene TRBJ2-7; D possibly corresponds to TRBD1 (5 bases). Trimming took off 8 bases at V and 4 bases at J, with 18 bases between the two ends. Germline V gene lookup returns CDR1 LNHDA and CDR2 SQIVND (reference sequence). This CDR3 is 14 amino acids long. CDR3 region: CASGRQNTPYEQYF. CDR3 nucleotide sequence: TGTGCCAGTGGCAGACAGAACACTCCTTACGAGCAGTACTTC.

The chain carries TRBV1 and TRBJ2-1; no DNA check was done on the table's D call, TRBD2. TRBV1 is a documented pseudogene. CDR3 length equals 18 residues. The CDR3 loop is CTSRTPAQLAGGFNEQFF. For the CDR3, the DNA is TGCACCAGCAGGACGCCGGCACAACTAGCGGGGGGGTTCAATGAGCAGTTCTTC.

This rearrangement joins TRBV9 to TRBJ1-1; D uncertain. The CDR3 is made up of 13 amino acids. The V end was cut by 0 bases, the J end by 5 bases, with 8 bases between. Germline V gene data show CDR1 as SGDLS and CDR2 as YYNGEE. CDR3 in DNA: TGTGCCAGCAGCGTAGGGGGTCAGACTGAAGCTTTCTTT. Protein sequence: CASSVGGQTEAFF.

In regard to this clone: Relative to the germline gene, one junction end is altered; a read error may explain this. V gene TRBV7-7 combines with J gene TRBJ2-5, with D possibly TRBD2 on 5 matching bases. The CDR3 contains 13 residues. Germline V CDR1 and CDR2: SSHAT, FNYEAQ (reference sequence). The CDR3 loop is CASSFGIRETQYF. CDR3 sequence (DNA): TGTGCTAGCAGCTTCGGGATCAGGGAGACCCAGTACTTC. The variable domain in full, with the rest retrieved from reference TRBV7-7 and TRBJ2-5, is GAGVSQSPRYKVTKRGQDVTLRCDPISSHATLYWYQQALGQGPEFLTYFNYEAQPDKSGLPSDRFSAERPEGSISTLTIQRTEQRDSAMYRCASSFGIRETQYFGPGTRLLVL.

V and J are TRBV7-2 and TRBJ1-5; the match to TRBD1 covers 9 bases. The germline V gene has CDR1 SGHTA and CDR2 FQGNSA. The CDR3 runs to 16 residues. V gave up 5 bases and J gave up 2 bases; unmatched junction bases: 7. CDR3 sequence (DNA): TGTGCCAGCAGCCTAGGGACAGGGCATGGCAATCAGCCCCAGCATTTT. This sequence encodes CASSLGTGHGNQPQHF. The full variable domain, completed using reference TRBV7-2 and TRBJ1-5, is GAGVSQSPSNKVTEKGKDVELRCDPISGHTALYWYRQSLGQGLEFLIYFQGNSAPDKSGLPSDRFSAERTGGSVSTLTIQRTQQEDSAVYLCASSLGTGHGNQPQHFGDGTRLSIL.

This clone was observed a single time. This chain connects TRBV12-2 to TRBJ1-3. TRBV12-2 is classified as a pseudogene. The CDR3 totals 15 residues. CDR3 nucleotides: TGTGCAAGTCGCTCCCTCGGAGAGGCTGGAAACACCATATATTTT. Residues: CASRSLGEAGNTIYF.

The chain couples TRBV9 to TRBJ2-1; TRBD2 matches at 8 bases. The CDR3 is made up of 16 amino acids. The germline V gene encodes CDR1 SGDLS and CDR2 YYNGEE. V dropped 0 bases and J dropped 2; count of bases not matched to a gene: 4. CDR3 in DNA: TGTGCCAGCAGCGTAGCGATGGGACTAGCCTACAATGAGCAGTTCTTC. This encodes CASSVAMGLAYNEQFF. Together with reference TRBV9 and TRBJ2-1, the CDR3 gives the full variable domain: DSGVTQTPKHLITATGQRVTLRCSPRSGDLSVYWYQQSLDQGLQFLIQYYNGEERAKGNILERFSAQQFPDLHSELNLSSLELGDSALYFCASSVAMGLAYNEQFFGPGTRLTVL.

The gene calls are TRBV25-1 and TRBJ1-4, with D possibly matching TRBD1 (5 bases). With 1 base removed from V and 7 bases from J, the gap between germline ends came to 10 bases. The CDR3 has 14 residues. Germline CDR1 MGHDK, CDR2 SYGVNS. The CDR3 protein is CASSESGIGEKLFF. The CDR3 bases are TGTGCCAGCAGTGAATCAGGGATTGGTGAAAAACTGTTTTTT.